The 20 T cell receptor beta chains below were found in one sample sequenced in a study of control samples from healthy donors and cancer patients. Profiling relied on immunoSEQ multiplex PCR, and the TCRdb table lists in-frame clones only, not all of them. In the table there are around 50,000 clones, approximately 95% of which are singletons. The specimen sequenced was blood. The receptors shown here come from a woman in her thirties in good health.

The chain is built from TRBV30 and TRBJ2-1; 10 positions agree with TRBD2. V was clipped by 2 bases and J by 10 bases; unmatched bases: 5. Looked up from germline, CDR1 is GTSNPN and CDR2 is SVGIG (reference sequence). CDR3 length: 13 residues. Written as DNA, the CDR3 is TGTGCCTGGAGTAGCGGGAGGGTTGGCGAGCAGTTCTTC. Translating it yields CAWSSGRVGEQFF.

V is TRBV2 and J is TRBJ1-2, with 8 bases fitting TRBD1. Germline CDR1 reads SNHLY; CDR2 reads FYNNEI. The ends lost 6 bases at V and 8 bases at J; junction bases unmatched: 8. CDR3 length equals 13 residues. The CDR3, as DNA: TGTGCCAGCAGCGAGGACAGGGAGGTGGGCTACACCTTC. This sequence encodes CASSEDREVGYTF.

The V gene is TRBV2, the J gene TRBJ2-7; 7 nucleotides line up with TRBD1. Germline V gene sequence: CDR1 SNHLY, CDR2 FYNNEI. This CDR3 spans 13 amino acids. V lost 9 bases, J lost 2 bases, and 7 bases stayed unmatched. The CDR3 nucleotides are TGTGCCAGTGGACAGGATTTCACCTACGAGCAGTACTTC. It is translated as CASGQDFTYEQYF. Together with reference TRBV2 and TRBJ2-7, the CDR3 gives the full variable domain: EPEVTQTPSHQVTQMGQEVILRCVPISNHLYFYWYRQILGQKVEFLVSFYNNEISEKSEIFDDQFSVERPDGSNFTLKIRSTKLEDSAMYFCASGQDFTYEQYFGPGTRLTVT.

The DNA of the CDR3 is TGTGCCAGCTCGGATGACAGAGGCACTGAAGCTTTCTTT. It is translated as CASSDDRGTEAFF. V and J are TRBV18 and TRBJ1-1; D is possibly TRBD1 (5 bases). The CDR3 is made up of 13 amino acids. Germline CDR1 and CDR2: KGHSH and LQKENI. V was trimmed by 6 bases and J by 4 bases, leaving 12 bases between them.

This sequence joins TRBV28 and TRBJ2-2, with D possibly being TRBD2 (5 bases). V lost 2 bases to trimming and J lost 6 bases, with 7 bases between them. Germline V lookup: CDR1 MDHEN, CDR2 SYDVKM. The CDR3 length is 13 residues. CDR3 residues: CASSLEGPGELFF. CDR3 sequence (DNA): TGTGCCAGCAGTTTAGAGGGTCCCGGGGAGCTGTTTTTT.

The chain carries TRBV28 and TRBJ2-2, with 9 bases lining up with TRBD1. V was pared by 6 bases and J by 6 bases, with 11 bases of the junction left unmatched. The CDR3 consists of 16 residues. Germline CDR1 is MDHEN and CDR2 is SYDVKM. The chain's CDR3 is CASSSPRDRVPGELFF. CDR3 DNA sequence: TGTGCCAGCAGCTCCCCCCGGGACAGGGTCCCCGGGGAGCTGTTTTTT.

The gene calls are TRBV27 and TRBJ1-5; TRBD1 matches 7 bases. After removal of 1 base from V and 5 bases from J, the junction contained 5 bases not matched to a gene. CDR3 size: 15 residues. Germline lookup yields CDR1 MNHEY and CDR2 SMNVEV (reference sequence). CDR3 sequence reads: CASSLWGQRDQPQHF. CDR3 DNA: TGTGCCAGCAGTTTATGGGGACAGCGGGATCAGCCCCAGCATTTT.

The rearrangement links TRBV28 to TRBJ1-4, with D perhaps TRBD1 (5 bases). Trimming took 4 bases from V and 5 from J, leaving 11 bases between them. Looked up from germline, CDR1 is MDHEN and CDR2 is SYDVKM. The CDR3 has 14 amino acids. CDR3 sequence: CASSSGSLNEKLFF. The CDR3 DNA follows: TGTGCCAGCAGTTCAGGGAGCCTAAATGAAAAACTGTTTTTT.

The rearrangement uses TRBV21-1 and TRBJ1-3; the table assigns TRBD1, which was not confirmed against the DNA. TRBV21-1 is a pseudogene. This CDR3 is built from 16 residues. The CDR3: CASSKIPWTGGNTIYF. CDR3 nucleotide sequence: TGTGCCAGCAGCAAAATTCCCTGGACAGGGGGAAACACCATATATTTT.

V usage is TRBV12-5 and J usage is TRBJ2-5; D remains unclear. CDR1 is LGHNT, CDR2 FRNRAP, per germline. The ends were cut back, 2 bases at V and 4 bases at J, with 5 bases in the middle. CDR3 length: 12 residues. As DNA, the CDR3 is TGTGCTAGTGGTTTGAACCCAGAGACCCAGTACTTC. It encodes CASGLNPETQYF.

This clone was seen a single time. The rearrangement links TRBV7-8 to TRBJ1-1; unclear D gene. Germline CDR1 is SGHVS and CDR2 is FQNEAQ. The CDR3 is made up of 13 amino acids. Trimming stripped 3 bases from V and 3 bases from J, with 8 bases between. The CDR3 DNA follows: TGTGCCAGCAGCTTCCAGGTACACACTGAAGCTTTCTTT. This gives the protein CASSFQVHTEAFF.

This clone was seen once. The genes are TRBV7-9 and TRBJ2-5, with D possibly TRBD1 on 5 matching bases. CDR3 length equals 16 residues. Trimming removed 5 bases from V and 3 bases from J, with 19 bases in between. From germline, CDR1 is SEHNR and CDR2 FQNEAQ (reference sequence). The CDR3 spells CASSPMSIIGEETQYF. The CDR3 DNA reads TGTGCCAGCAGCCCCATGTCGATAATAGGGGAAGAGACCCAGTACTTC.

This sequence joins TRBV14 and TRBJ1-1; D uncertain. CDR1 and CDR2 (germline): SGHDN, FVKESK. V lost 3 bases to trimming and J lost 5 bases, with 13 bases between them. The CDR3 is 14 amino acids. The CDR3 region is CASSHPSGGTEAFF. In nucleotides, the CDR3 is TGTGCCAGCAGCCATCCGTCGGGAGGGACTGAAGCTTTCTTT.

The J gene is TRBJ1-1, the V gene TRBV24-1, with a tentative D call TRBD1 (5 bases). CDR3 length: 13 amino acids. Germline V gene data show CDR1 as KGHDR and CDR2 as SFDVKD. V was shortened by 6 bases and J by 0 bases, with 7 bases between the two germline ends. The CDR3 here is CATSPGLNTEAFF. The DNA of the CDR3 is TGTGCCACCAGTCCAGGGCTGAACACTGAAGCTTTCTTT.

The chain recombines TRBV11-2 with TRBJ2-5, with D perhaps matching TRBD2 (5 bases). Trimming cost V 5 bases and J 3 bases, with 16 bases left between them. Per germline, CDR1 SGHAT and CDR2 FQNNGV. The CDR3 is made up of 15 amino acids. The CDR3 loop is CASSDGRVLEETQYF. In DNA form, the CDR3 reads TGTGCCAGCAGCGACGGGCGGGTTTTGGAAGAGACCCAGTACTTC.

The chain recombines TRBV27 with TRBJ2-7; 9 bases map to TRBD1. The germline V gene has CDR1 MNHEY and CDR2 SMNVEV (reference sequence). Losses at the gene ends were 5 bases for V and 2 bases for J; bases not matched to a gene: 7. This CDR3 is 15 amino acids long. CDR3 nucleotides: TGTGCCAGCAGTCAGGGACAGGGTGGCGCCTACGAGCAGTACTTC. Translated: CASSQGQGGAYEQYF.

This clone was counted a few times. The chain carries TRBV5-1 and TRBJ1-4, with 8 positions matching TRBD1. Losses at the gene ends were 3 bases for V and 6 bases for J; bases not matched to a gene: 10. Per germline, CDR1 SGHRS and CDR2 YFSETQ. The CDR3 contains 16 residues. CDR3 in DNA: TGCGCCAGCAGCTCCGTGTCTGAGACAGGGGATGAAAAACTGTTTTTT. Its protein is CASSSVSETGDEKLFF.

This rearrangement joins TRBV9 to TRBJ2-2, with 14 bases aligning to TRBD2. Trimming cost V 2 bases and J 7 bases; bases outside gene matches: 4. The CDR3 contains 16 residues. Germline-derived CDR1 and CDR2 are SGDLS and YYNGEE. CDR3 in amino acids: CASSVGLAGGDGELFF. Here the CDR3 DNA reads TGTGCCAGCAGCGTTGGACTAGCGGGAGGTGACGGGGAGCTGTTTTTT.

CDR3 in amino acids: CASSRTGVAGEDTQYF. The CDR3 bases are TGTGCCAGCTCCCGCACAGGAGTAGCGGGAGAGGATACGCAGTATTTT. V usage is TRBV18 and J usage is TRBJ2-3; 9 bases map to TRBD2. Unmatched junction bases numbered 13, after V lost 6 bases and J lost 6 bases. Germline CDR1 is KGHSH and CDR2 is LQKENI. CDR3 length: 16 amino acids.

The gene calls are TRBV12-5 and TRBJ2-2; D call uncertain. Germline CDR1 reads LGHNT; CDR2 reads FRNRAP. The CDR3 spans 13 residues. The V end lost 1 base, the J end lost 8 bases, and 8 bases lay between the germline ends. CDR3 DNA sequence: TGTGCTAGTGGTTTGGAGGCGGAGGGGGAGCTGTTTTTT. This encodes CASGLEAEGELFF.